This TCR beta chain appears in the sequencing data of a study of technical replicates of blood from several donors. TCRdb keeps only in-frame clones here, not all; method: immunoSEQ multiplex PCR. Of 84,000 or so clones listed, 97% are singletons. The CDR3 sequence is 19 residues long. Germline CDR1 reads SGHVS; CDR2 reads FNYEAQ. Unmatched junction bases numbered 14, after V lost 5 bases and J lost 1 base. The chain couples TRBV7-6 to TRBJ2-3; the match to TRBD1 covers 11 bases. Sequencing was carried out using T cells isolated from PBMCs. The TCR sequence derives from a human donor in good health. Here the CDR3 DNA reads TGTGCCAGCAGCCCTTGGACAGGGGGCCTTGGCAGAGGCACAGATACGCAGTATTTT. This translates into CASSPWTGGLGRGTDTQYF.